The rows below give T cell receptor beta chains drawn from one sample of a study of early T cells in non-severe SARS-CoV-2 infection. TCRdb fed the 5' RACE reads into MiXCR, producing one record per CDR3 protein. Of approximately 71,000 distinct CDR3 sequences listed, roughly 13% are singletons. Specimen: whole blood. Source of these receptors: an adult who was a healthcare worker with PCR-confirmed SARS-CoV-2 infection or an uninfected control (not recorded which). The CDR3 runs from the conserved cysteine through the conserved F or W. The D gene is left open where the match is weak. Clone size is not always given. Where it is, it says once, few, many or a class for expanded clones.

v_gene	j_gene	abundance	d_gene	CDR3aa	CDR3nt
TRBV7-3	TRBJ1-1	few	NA	CASSPDYRQSPGTTEAFF	TGTGCCAGCAGCCCGGATTACCGACAGAGCCCTGGGACCACTGAAGCTTTCTTT
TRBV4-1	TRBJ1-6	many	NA	CASRGFSNSPLHF	TGCGCCAGCAGAGGGTTTAGTAATTCACCCCTCCACTTT
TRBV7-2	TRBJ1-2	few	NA	CASSLGNRVANYGYTF	TGTGCCAGCAGCTTAGGCAATCGTGTAGCTAACTATGGCTACACCTTC
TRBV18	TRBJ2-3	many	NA	CASSPLDGSTDTQYF	TGTGCCAGCTCACCCCTGGACGGGAGCACAGATACGCAGTATTTT
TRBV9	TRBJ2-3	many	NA	CASSVAGTVSTDTQYF	TGTGCCAGCAGCGTAGCGGGGACGGTTAGCACAGATACGCAGTATTTT
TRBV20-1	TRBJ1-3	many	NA	CSATRDGNTIYF	TGCAGTGCCACACGAGACGGAAACACCATATATTTT
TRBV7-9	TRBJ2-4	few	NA	CASSPGASGAKNIQYF	TGTGCCAGCAGCCCAGGTGCGTCGGGGGCCAAAAACATTCAGTACTTC
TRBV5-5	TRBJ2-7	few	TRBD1	CASSRPMTGYEQYF	TGTGCCAGCAGCCGCCCGATGACAGGGTACGAGCAGTACTTC
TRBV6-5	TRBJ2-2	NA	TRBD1	CASSYPATGGGRELFF	TGTGCCAGCAGTTACCCGGCGACAGGGGGAGGGAGGGAGCTGTTTTTT
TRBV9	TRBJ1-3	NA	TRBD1	CASSVAGQGSSGNTIYF	TGTGCCAGCAGCGTAGCGGGACAGGGGAGCTCTGGAAACACCATATATTTT
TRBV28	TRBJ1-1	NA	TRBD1	CASNRGLTAFF	TGTGCCAGCAACAGGGGGCTAACTGCTTTCTTT
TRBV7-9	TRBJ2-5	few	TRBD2	CASSLLAGGFETQYF	TGTGCCAGCAGCTTACTAGCGGGGGGGTTTGAGACCCAGTACTTC
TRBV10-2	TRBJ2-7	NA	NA	CASSEGGSEQYF	TGCGCCAGCAGTGAGGGAGGTTCCGAGCAGTACTTC
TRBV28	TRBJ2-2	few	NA	CASSLLRGRTGELFF	TGTGCCAGCAGCCTCTTAAGGGGGAGGACCGGGGAGCTGTTTTTT